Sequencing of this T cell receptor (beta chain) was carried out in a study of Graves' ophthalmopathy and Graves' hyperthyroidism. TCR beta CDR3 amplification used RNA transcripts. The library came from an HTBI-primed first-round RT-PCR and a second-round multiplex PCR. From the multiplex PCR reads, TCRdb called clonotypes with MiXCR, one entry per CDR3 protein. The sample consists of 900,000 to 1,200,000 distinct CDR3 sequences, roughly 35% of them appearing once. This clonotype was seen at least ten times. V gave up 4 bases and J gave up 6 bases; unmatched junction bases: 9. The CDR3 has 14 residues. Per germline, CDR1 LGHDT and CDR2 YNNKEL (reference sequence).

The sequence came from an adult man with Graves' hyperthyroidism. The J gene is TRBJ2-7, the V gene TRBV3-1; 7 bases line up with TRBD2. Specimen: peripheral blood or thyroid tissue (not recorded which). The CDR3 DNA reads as TGTGCCAGCAGCCCGGGACTAAGGTCTCGCGAGCAGTACTTC. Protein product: CASSPGLRSREQYF.